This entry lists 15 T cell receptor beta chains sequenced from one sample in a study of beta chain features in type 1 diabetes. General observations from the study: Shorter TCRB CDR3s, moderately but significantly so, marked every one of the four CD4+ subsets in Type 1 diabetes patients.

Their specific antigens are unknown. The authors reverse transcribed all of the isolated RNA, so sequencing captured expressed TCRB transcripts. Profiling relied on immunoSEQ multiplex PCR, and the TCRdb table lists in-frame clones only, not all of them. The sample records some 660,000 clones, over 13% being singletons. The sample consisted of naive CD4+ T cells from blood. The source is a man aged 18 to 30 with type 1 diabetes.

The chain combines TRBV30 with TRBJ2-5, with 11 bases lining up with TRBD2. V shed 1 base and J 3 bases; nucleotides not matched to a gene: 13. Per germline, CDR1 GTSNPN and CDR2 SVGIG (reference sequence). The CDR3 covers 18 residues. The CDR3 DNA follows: TGTGCCTGGAGTGATTATCTAAAGGGACTAGCGGATAAAGAGACCCAGTACTTC. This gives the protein CAWSDYLKGLADKETQYF.

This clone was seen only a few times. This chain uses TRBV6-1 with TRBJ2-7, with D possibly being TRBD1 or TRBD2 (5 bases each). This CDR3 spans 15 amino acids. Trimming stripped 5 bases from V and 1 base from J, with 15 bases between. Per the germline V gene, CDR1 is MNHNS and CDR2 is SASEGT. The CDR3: CASSRETGPSYEQYF. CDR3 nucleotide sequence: TGTGCCAGCAGTCGGGAAACAGGTCCTTCCTACGAGCAGTACTTC.

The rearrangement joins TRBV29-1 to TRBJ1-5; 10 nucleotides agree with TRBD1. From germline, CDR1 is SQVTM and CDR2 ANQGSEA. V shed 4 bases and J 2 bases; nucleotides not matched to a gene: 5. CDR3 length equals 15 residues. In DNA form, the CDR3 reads TGCAGCGTTGGACAGGGGGCGCAGGGCAATCAGCCCCAGCATTTT. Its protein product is CSVGQGAQGNQPQHF.

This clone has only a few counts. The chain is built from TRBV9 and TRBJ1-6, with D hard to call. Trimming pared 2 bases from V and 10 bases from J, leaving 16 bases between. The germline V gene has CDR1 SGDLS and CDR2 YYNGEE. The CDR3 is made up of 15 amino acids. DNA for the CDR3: TGTGCCAGCAGCGTTTCGTCCCAGGTGGAGTCACCCCTCCACTTT. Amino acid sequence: CASSVSSQVESPLHF.

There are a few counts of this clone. CDR3 sequence: CASSLSGTGFDEQYF. The CDR3 nucleotides are TGTGCCAGCAGCTTATCAGGGACAGGGTTCGACGAGCAGTACTTC. The V and J genes are TRBV11-1 and TRBJ2-7; 9 positions agree with TRBD1. The CDR3 totals 15 residues. V shed 2 bases, J shed 5 bases, and the junction held 7 bases outside the gene matches. CDR1 SGHAT and CDR2 FQDESV come from the germline V gene (reference sequence).

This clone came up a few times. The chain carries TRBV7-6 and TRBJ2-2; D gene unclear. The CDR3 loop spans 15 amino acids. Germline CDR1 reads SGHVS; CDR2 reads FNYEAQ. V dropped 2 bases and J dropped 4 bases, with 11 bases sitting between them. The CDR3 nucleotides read TGTGCCAGCAGCTTAACTGGGGTTAGCACCGGGGAGCTGTTTTTT. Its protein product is CASSLTGVSTGELFF.

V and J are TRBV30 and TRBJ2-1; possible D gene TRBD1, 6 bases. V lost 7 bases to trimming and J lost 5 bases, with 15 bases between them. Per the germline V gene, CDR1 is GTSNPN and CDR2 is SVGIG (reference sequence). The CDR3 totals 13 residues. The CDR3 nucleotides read TGTGCCTTAACAGGGATTGTGGACAATGAGCAGTTCTTC. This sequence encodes CALTGIVDNEQFF. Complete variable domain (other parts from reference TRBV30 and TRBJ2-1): SQTIHQWPATLVQPVGSPLSLECTVEGTSNPNLYWYRQAAGRGLQLLFYSVGIGQISSEVPQNLSASRPQDRQFILSSKKLLLSDSGFYLCALTGIVDNEQFFGPGTRLTVL.

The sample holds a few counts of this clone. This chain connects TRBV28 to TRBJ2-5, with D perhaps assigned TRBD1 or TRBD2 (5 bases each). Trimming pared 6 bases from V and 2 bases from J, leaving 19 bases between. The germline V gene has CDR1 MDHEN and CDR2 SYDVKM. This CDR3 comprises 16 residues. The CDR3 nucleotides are TGTGCCAGCAGCTTTGGGAGTGGGGCGGGTCAAGAGACCCAGTACTTC. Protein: CASSFGSGAGQETQYF.

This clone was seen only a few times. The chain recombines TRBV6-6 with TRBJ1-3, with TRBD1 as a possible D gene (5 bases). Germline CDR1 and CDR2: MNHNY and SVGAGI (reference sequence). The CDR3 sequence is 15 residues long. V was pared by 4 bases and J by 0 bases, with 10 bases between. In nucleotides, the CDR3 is TGTGCCAGCAGTTTCTCAGGGAGCTCTGGAAACACCATATATTTT. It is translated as CASSFSGSSGNTIYF.

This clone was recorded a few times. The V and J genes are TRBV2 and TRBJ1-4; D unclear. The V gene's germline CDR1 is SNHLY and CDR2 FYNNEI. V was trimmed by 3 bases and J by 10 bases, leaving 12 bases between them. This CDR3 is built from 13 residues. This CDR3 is CASSEGESGKLFF. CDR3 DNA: TGTGCCAGCAGTGAGGGCGAGTCCGGAAAACTGTTTTTT.

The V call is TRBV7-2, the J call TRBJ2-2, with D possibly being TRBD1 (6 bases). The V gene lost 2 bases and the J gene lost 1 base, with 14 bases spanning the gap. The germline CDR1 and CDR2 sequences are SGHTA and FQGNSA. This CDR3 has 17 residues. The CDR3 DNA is TGTGCCAGCAGCTTATGGGGGCGGCGGAGGAACACCGGGGAGCTGTTTTTT. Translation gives CASSLWGRRRNTGELFF.

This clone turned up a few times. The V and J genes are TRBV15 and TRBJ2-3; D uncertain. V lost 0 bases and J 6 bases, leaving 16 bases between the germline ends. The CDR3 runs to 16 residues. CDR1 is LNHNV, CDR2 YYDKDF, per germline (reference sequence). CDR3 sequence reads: CATSRDVGPYGDTQYF. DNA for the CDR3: TGTGCCACCAGCAGAGATGTGGGCCCCTACGGGGATACGCAGTATTTT. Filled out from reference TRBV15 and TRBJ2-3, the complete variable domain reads DAMVIQNPRYQVTQFGKPVTLSCSQTLNHNVMYWYQQKSSQAPKLLFHYYDKDFNNEADTPDNFQSRRPNTSFCFLDIRSPGLGDTAMYLCATSRDVGPYGDTQYFGPGTRLTVL.

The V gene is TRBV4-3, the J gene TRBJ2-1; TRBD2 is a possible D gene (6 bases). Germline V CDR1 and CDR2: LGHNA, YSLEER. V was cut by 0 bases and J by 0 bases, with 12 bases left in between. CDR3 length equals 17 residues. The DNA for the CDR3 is TGCGCCAGCAGCCAAGATCCGGCGGGGAGCTCCTACAATGAGCAGTTCTTC. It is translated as CASSQDPAGSSYNEQFF.

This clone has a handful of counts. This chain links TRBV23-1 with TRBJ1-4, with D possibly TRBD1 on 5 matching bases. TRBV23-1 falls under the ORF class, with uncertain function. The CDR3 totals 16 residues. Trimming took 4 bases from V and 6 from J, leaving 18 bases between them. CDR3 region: CASSRLPGLPYEKLFF. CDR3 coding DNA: TGCGCCAGCAGTCGCCTGCCGGGACTCCCCTATGAAAAACTGTTTTTT.

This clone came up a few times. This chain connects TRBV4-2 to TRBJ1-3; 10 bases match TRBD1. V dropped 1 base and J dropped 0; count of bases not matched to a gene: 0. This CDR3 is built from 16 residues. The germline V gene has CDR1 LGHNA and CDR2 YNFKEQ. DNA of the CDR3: TGTGCCAGCAGCCAAGGACAGGGGGCCTCTGGAAACACCATATATTTT. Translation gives CASSQGQGASGNTIYF.